These T cell receptor beta chains were read from a single sample in a study. One entry per CDR3 protein, called by TCRdb with MiXCR from the RT-PCR reads. Of about 680,000 distinct CDR3 sequences listed, 12% to 15% were seen once; the top ten hold just over 3.5%. What was sequenced was memory CD4+ T cells from blood. The receptors were sampled from a female donor in good health, serving as a healthy control. Both conserved end residues are part of each CDR3. D genes are given only for firm matches. Clone size, where shown, is once, few, many, or a class for clones that have expanded.

j_call | v_call | clone_size | d_call | cdr3_aa | cdr3_nt
TRBJ2-7 | TRBV29-1 | many | - | CSVVAESSYEQYF | TGCAGCGTTGTGGCAGAGAGCTCCTACGAGCAGTACTTC
TRBJ2-2 | TRBV20-1 | - | TRBD1 | CSARDWDRAANTGELFF | TGCAGTGCTAGAGATTGGGACAGAGCGGCGAACACCGGGGAGCTGTTTTTT
TRBJ2-2 | TRBV18 | many | - | CASSPARLANTGELFF | TGTGCCAGCTCACCTGCCCGACTAGCGAACACCGGGGAGCTGTTTTTT
TRBJ1-2 | TRBV7-2 | - | - | CASSPFQSGGYTF | TGTGCCAGCAGCCCCTTTCAGTCTGGTGGCTACACCTTC
TRBJ2-2 | TRBV4-1 | many | - | CASSQVTRGTNTGELFF | TGCGCCAGCAGCCAAGTAACGAGGGGAACGAACACCGGGGAGCTGTTTTTT
TRBJ1-4 | TRBV5-1 | few | TRBD1 | CASSPSGGGEKLFF | TGCGCCAGCAGCCCCTCAGGGGGTGGGGAAAAACTGTTTTTT
TRBJ2-1 | TRBV20-1 | - | TRBD2 | CRWTSVYNEQFF | TGCAGGTGGACTAGCGTCTACAATGAGCAGTTCTTC
TRBJ2-3 | TRBV7-6 | - | - | CASSRSLDTQYF | TGTGCCAGCAGCCGATCCCTGGATACGCAGTATTTT
TRBJ2-3 | TRBV7-3 | - | - | CASSSDSDTQYF | TGTGCCAGCAGCTCAGACTCGGATACGCAGTATTTT
TRBJ1-5 | TRBV20-1 | few | - | CSAKVGRNSNQPQHF | TGCAGTGCTAAGGTCGGGCGGAATAGCAATCAGCCCCAGCATTTT
TRBJ1-1 | TRBV5-1 | few | - | CASSLVVLGGTEAFF | TGCGCCAGCAGCTTGGTGGTATTGGGTGGCACTGAAGCTTTCTTT
TRBJ2-3 | TRBV14 | few | - | CASSPWGTDTQYF | TGTGCCAGCAGCCCTTGGGGCACAGATACGCAGTATTTT
TRBJ2-7 | TRBV4-2 | few | TRBD2 | CASSQQRDSYEQYF | TGTGCCAGCAGCCAACAGCGGGACTCCTACGAGCAGTACTTC
TRBJ2-4 | TRBV24-1 | - | TRBD1 | CATSDPRGAKNIQYF | TGTGCCACCAGTGATCCCAGGGGGGCCAAAAACATTCAGTACTTC
TRBJ2-1 | TRBV20-1 | few | - | CSAKRQQIYNEQFF | TGCAGTGCCAAACGACAGCAGATCTACAATGAGCAGTTCTTC
TRBJ1-2 | TRBV24-1 | - | - | CATSDLTWSYGYTF | TGTGCCACCAGTGACCTCACCTGGAGCTATGGCTACACCTTC
TRBJ2-7 | TRBV20-1 | - | - | CSAQSLGTYEQYF | TGCAGTGCCCAGAGCCTAGGGACATACGAGCAGTACTTC
TRBJ2-5 | TRBV12-3/TRBV12-4 | - | TRBD1 | CASSSQDRDETQYF | TGTGCCAGCAGCTCCCAGGACAGGGATGAGACCCAGTACTTC
TRBJ2-6 | TRBV6-5 | many | - | CASSYSQGLISGANVLTF | TGTGCCAGCAGTTACTCGCAGGGACTGATCTCTGGGGCCAACGTCCTGACTTTC
TRBJ2-3 | TRBV5-1 | many | TRBD2 | CASSTSGADTDTQYF | TGCGCCAGCAGCACTAGCGGGGCGGACACAGATACGCAGTATTTT
TRBJ1-5 | TRBV9 | - | - | CASSTLGRTVCNQPQHF | TGTGCCAGCAGCACCCTGGGGCGGACAGTCTGCAATCAGCCCCAGCATTTT
TRBJ1-5 | TRBV30 | - | - | CAWAPGENQPQHF | TGTGCCTGGGCCCCAGGGGAAAATCAGCCCCAGCATTTT
TRBJ1-1 | TRBV5-5 | few | TRBD1 | CASSLITGGGTEAFF | TGTGCCAGCAGCTTAATAACAGGGGGGGGCACTGAAGCTTTCTTT
TRBJ2-1 | TRBV9 | - | - | CASSVGTLGEEQFF | TGTGCCAGCAGCGTAGGGACTCTAGGGGAGGAGCAGTTCTTC
TRBJ2-2 | TRBV12-3/TRBV12-4 | - | - | CAGSFNVQASSGELFF | TGTGCCGGCAGTTTCAATGTCCAGGCGTCCTCCGGGGAGCTGTTTTTT
TRBJ2-3 | TRBV20-1 | few | TRBD2 | CSVLAGLGNTDTQYF | TGCAGTGTCCTGGCCGGACTAGGGAACACAGATACGCAGTATTTT
TRBJ1-2 | TRBV6-5 | many | - | CASTLSGTADGYTF | TGTGCCAGCACCTTAAGCGGGACGGCTGATGGCTACACCTTC
TRBJ1-5 | TRBV20-1 | - | TRBD1 | CSARGRGYSNQPQHF | TGCAGTGCTCGGGGCAGGGGGTATAGCAATCAGCCCCAGCATTTT
TRBJ2-1 | TRBV24-1 | - | TRBD2 | CAAGGRASYNEQFF | TGTGCTGCCGGAGGGAGGGCCTCCTACAATGAGCAGTTCTTC
TRBJ1-1 | TRBV5-1 | - | TRBD1 | CASSSGQQYTEAFF | TGCGCCAGCAGCTCGGGACAGCAGTACACTGAAGCTTTCTTT
TRBJ2-1 | TRBV11-2 | many | - | CASSSFVGYNEQFF | TGTGCCAGCAGCTCGTTTGTAGGCTACAATGAGCAGTTCTTC
TRBJ1-1 | TRBV7-8 | few | - | CASSFRTESVAEAFF | TGTGCCAGCAGCTTCCGGACAGAATCGGTCGCTGAAGCTTTCTTT
TRBJ2-1 | TRBV3-1 | - | - | CASSQSQRDNEQFF | TGTGCCAGCAGCCAAAGCCAGAGGGACAATGAGCAGTTCTTC
TRBJ1-5 | TRBV7-6 | few | - | CASSLFLGALGNQPQHF | TGTGCCAGCAGCTTATTTTTGGGGGCTCTGGGCAATCAGCCCCAGCATTTT
TRBJ2-1 | TRBV27 | - | TRBD2 | CASSAGTSGRNEQFF | TGTGCCAGCAGCGCCGGGACTAGCGGGAGAAATGAGCAGTTCTTC
TRBJ2-1 | TRBV10-3 | many | - | CAISGQGQGEQFF | TGTGCCATCAGTGGCCAGGGGCAGGGTGAGCAGTTCTTC
TRBJ2-5 | TRBV10-3 | many | - | CAISRQGSQETQYF | TGTGCCATCAGTCGGCAGGGATCCCAAGAGACCCAGTACTTC
TRBJ2-3 | TRBV7-2 | few | - | CASSLGPVTDTQYF | TGTGCCAGCAGCTTAGGCCCGGTAACAGATACGCAGTATTTT
TRBJ2-7 | TRBV27 | many | - | CASRNRASDEQYF | TGTGCCAGCAGAAACAGGGCATCGGACGAGCAGTACTTC
TRBJ2-3 | TRBV3-1 | few | TRBD2 | CASSQGLAGGPDTQYF | TGTGCCAGCAGCCAAGGACTAGCGGGAGGGCCAGATACGCAGTATTTT
TRBJ2-3 | TRBV7-6 | - | - | CASSLNADNTDTQYF | TGTGCCAGCAGCTTAAATGCGGATAACACAGATACGCAGTATTTT
TRBJ1-2 | TRBV11-2 | - | - | CASSSGALNYGYTF | TGTGCCAGCAGCTCCGGGGCATTGAACTATGGCTACACCTTC
TRBJ2-5 | TRBV5-1 | many | - | CASSLRGQAETQYF | TGCGCCAGCAGCTTAAGGGGTCAGGCAGAGACCCAGTACTTC
TRBJ1-3 | TRBV18 | few | - | CASSPPGRRHSGNTIYF | TGTGCCAGCTCACCCCCCGGACGGCGGCACTCTGGAAACACCATATATTTT
TRBJ2-1 | TRBV27 | - | - | CASSLRELYNEQFF | TGTGCCAGCAGTTTACGGGAGCTCTACAATGAGCAGTTCTTC
TRBJ1-2 | TRBV15 | many | TRBD1 | CATSRSDRGGGYTF | TGTGCCACCAGCAGGAGCGACAGGGGCGGAGGCTACACCTTC